The rows below give T cell receptor beta chains drawn from one sample of a study of vaccination effects on CD4 cells after COVID-19. Which antigens these TCRs recognize remains unknown. Repertoires were generated with immunoSEQ multiplex PCR, while TCRdb's copy carries only in-frame clones and drops some. The data hold around 49,000 clones, with around 70% observed a single time. The specimen comprised CD4+ T cells from PBMCs cultured without peptide, sampled after COVID-19 vaccination. The receptors originated from a human donor who received a COVID-19 vaccine. The CDR3 runs from the conserved cysteine through the conserved F or W. A D gene is named only where the DNA matches it firmly. The listing skips clone size in some rows; elsewhere it reads once, few, many or a size class.

cdr3_length: 14; v_call: TRBV7-9; clone_size: .; d_call: .; j_call: TRBJ1-2; cdr3_nt: TGTGCCAGCAGCTTAGGTCAACCTAACTATGGCTACACCTTC; cdr3_aa: CASSLGQPNYGYTF
cdr3_length: 14; v_call: TRBV24-1; clone_size: .; d_call: TRBD2; j_call: TRBJ2-1; cdr3_nt: TGTGCCACCAGTCACCTAGCGGGGTACAATGAGCAGTTCTTC; cdr3_aa: CATSHLAGYNEQFF
cdr3_length: 15; v_call: TRBV29-1; clone_size: few; d_call: TRBD2; j_call: TRBJ2-2; cdr3_nt: TGCAGCGCGACTAGCACCGCGGCACAGACCGGGGAGCTGTTTTTT; cdr3_aa: CSATSTAAQTGELFF
cdr3_length: 17; v_call: TRBV18; clone_size: .; d_call: .; j_call: TRBJ2-7; cdr3_nt: TGTGCCAGCTCACCACCCTTGGTCTCTGACAGGTCCTACGAGCAGTACTTC; cdr3_aa: CASSPPLVSDRSYEQYF
cdr3_length: 14; v_call: TRBV10-3; clone_size: few; d_call: TRBD2; j_call: TRBJ2-5; cdr3_nt: TGTGCCATCAGTGAGTCGGGGGGGCAAGAGACCCAGTACTTC; cdr3_aa: CAISESGGQETQYF
cdr3_length: 17; v_call: TRBV27; clone_size: .; d_call: TRBD2; j_call: TRBJ2-1; cdr3_nt: TGTGCCAGCAGTTCCAAACTGGCACTAGCGGGGGACAATGAGCAGTTCTTC; cdr3_aa: CASSSKLALAGDNEQFF
cdr3_length: 15; v_call: TRBV10-2; clone_size: .; d_call: .; j_call: TRBJ2-3; cdr3_nt: TGCGCCAGCAGTGTGGGGTCAGGGAGCACAGATACGCAGTATTTT; cdr3_aa: CASSVGSGSTDTQYF
cdr3_length: 12; v_call: TRBV30; clone_size: .; d_call: .; j_call: TRBJ1-2; cdr3_nt: TGTGCCTGGACCAACGGACAGAGGGGCTACACCTTC; cdr3_aa: CAWTNGQRGYTF
cdr3_length: 15; v_call: TRBV6-5; clone_size: .; d_call: TRBD1; j_call: TRBJ2-7; cdr3_nt: TGTGCCAGCAGGAAAGGGACAGAGATCTCCTACGAGCAGTACTTC; cdr3_aa: CASRKGTEISYEQYF
cdr3_length: 15; v_call: TRBV5-3; clone_size: once; d_call: .; j_call: TRBJ1-1; cdr3_nt: TGTGCCAGAAGCGCCGACAGGCCTAACAACACTGAAGCTTTCTTT; cdr3_aa: CARSADRPNNTEAFF
cdr3_length: 14; v_call: TRBV27; clone_size: .; d_call: .; j_call: TRBJ1-5; cdr3_nt: TGTGCCAGCAGTCACGCCCGACCTGTAGGGCCCCAGCATTTT; cdr3_aa: CASSHARPVGPQHF
cdr3_length: 13; v_call: TRBV12-3/TRBV12-4; clone_size: .; d_call: .; j_call: TRBJ1-1; cdr3_nt: TGTGCCAGCAGTTTAGTGTTGGGCAGAGAAGCTTTCTTT; cdr3_aa: CASSLVLGREAFF
cdr3_length: 16; v_call: TRBV29-1; clone_size: .; d_call: TRBD1; j_call: TRBJ2-7; cdr3_nt: TGCAGCGCAGGACAGGGGGCTTACCGTAGCTCCTACGAGCAGTACTTC; cdr3_aa: CSAGQGAYRSSYEQYF
cdr3_length: 15; v_call: TRBV7-9; clone_size: .; d_call: TRBD1; j_call: TRBJ2-3; cdr3_nt: TGTGCCAGCAGCTTAGGGACAGGGGTCACAGATACGCAGTATTTT; cdr3_aa: CASSLGTGVTDTQYF
cdr3_length: 14; v_call: TRBV30; clone_size: once; d_call: .; j_call: TRBJ2-2; cdr3_nt: TGTGCCTGGGCTCTAGACAGGAACACCGGGGAGCTGTTTTTT; cdr3_aa: CAWALDRNTGELFF
cdr3_length: 13; v_call: TRBV6-1; clone_size: few; d_call: .; j_call: TRBJ1-2; cdr3_nt: TGTGCCAGCAGTGAGGGCTCAGGGCATGGCTACACCTTC; cdr3_aa: CASSEGSGHGYTF
cdr3_length: 14; v_call: TRBV3-1/TRBV3-2; clone_size: .; d_call: TRBD1; j_call: TRBJ1-6; cdr3_nt: TGTGCCAGCAGCCCCGGGACAGTTAATTCACCCCTCCACTTT; cdr3_aa: CASSPGTVNSPLHF
cdr3_length: 14; v_call: TRBV1; clone_size: .; d_call: .; j_call: TRBJ1-2; cdr3_nt: TGCACCAGCAGCCAGGGGGACAGAAACTATGGCTACACCTTC; cdr3_aa: CTSSQGDRNYGYTF
cdr3_length: 15; v_call: TRBV5-4; clone_size: .; d_call: TRBD1; j_call: TRBJ1-3; cdr3_nt: TGTGCCAGCAGCCCGACAGGGGCGTCAGGAAACACCATATATTTT; cdr3_aa: CASSPTGASGNTIYF
cdr3_length: 14; v_call: TRBV6-6; clone_size: .; d_call: .; j_call: TRBJ1-4; cdr3_nt: TGTGCCAGCAGTTACCGGGCAACTAATGAAAAACTGTTTTTT; cdr3_aa: CASSYRATNEKLFF
cdr3_length: 14; v_call: TRBV29-1; clone_size: few; d_call: .; j_call: TRBJ1-1; cdr3_nt: TGCAGCGTTCTTTCGGACAGCCTGAACACTGAAGCTTTCTTT; cdr3_aa: CSVLSDSLNTEAFF
cdr3_length: 14; v_call: TRBV10-3; clone_size: .; d_call: .; j_call: TRBJ2-6; cdr3_nt: TGTGCCATCAGTGACCCCTCTGGGGCCAACGTCCTGACTTTC; cdr3_aa: CAISDPSGANVLTF
cdr3_length: 13; v_call: TRBV5-1; clone_size: .; d_call: TRBD1; j_call: TRBJ2-1; cdr3_nt: TGCGCCAGCAGCTGGGACAGGGGGCTTGAGCAGTTCTTC; cdr3_aa: CASSWDRGLEQFF
cdr3_length: 16; v_call: TRBV24-1; clone_size: once; d_call: .; j_call: TRBJ1-4; cdr3_nt: TGTGCCACCAGAGCCGAGATCACTGCAACTAATGAAAAACTGTTTTTT; cdr3_aa: CATRAEITATNEKLFF
cdr3_length: 13; v_call: TRBV7-9; clone_size: .; d_call: TRBD1; j_call: TRBJ2-7; cdr3_nt: TGTGCCAGCACGAGGACAGGGGCTGACGAGCAGTACTTC; cdr3_aa: CASTRTGADEQYF
cdr3_length: 15; v_call: TRBV6-6; clone_size: .; d_call: TRBD1; j_call: TRBJ2-3; cdr3_nt: TGTGCCAGCAGCCCGGGACAGCTCAGCACAGATACGCAGTATTTT; cdr3_aa: CASSPGQLSTDTQYF
cdr3_length: 16; v_call: TRBV5-1; clone_size: .; d_call: TRBD2; j_call: TRBJ2-1; cdr3_nt: TGCGCCAGCAGCGCATTAGGGCGGGGGGTCAGGAATGAGCAGTTCTTC; cdr3_aa: CASSALGRGVRNEQFF
cdr3_length: 13; v_call: TRBV20-1; clone_size: .; d_call: TRBD2; j_call: TRBJ2-1; cdr3_nt: TGCAGTGCTAGTAGGACTAGCGGTTATGAGCAGTTCTTC; cdr3_aa: CSASRTSGYEQFF
cdr3_length: 14; v_call: TRBV18; clone_size: .; d_call: .; j_call: TRBJ1-2; cdr3_nt: TGTGCCAGCTCACCACCGTCAGGAGTGGGTGGCTACACCTTC; cdr3_aa: CASSPPSGVGGYTF
cdr3_length: 16; v_call: TRBV3-1/TRBV3-2; clone_size: .; d_call: TRBD1; j_call: TRBJ1-2; cdr3_nt: TGTGCCAGCAGCCAAGAATGGGACAGGGATAACTATGGCTACACCTTC; cdr3_aa: CASSQEWDRDNYGYTF
cdr3_length: 16; v_call: TRBV11-2; clone_size: .; d_call: .; j_call: TRBJ1-2; cdr3_nt: TGTGCCAGCAGCCCGATCCGGGACACGTCTAACTATGGCTACACCTTC; cdr3_aa: CASSPIRDTSNYGYTF
cdr3_length: 13; v_call: TRBV7-2; clone_size: .; d_call: .; j_call: TRBJ2-1; cdr3_nt: TGTGCCAGCAGCCACACGGGGGTAGTAGAGCAGTTCTTC; cdr3_aa: CASSHTGVVEQFF
cdr3_length: 14; v_call: TRBV23-1; clone_size: once; d_call: .; j_call: TRBJ2-1; cdr3_nt: TGCGCCAGCAGTCAACGGACTCCAAACAATGAGCAGTTCTTC; cdr3_aa: CASSQRTPNNEQFF
cdr3_length: 22; v_call: TRBV7-6; clone_size: medium-sized; d_call: TRBD2; j_call: TRBJ2-4; cdr3_nt: TGTGCCAGCAGCCCCCTGGACAGACACTTAGCGGGGGAGATCCGAGCCAAAAACATTCAGTACTTC; cdr3_aa: CASSPLDRHLAGEIRAKNIQYF
cdr3_length: 15; v_call: TRBV6-6; clone_size: .; d_call: .; j_call: TRBJ1-2; cdr3_nt: TGTGCCAGCAGTTACGGGACGGGGGTGGGGTATGGCTACACCTTC; cdr3_aa: CASSYGTGVGYGYTF
cdr3_length: 14; v_call: TRBV5-1; clone_size: .; d_call: .; j_call: TRBJ2-5; cdr3_nt: TGCGCCAGCAGCTCAGGGGGGCTCCAAGAGACCCAGTACTTC; cdr3_aa: CASSSGGLQETQYF
cdr3_length: 15; v_call: TRBV5-6; clone_size: .; d_call: .; j_call: TRBJ1-1; cdr3_nt: TGTGCCAGCAGCTTTCAGGGCCCAGGGAACACTGAAGCTTTCTTT; cdr3_aa: CASSFQGPGNTEAFF
cdr3_length: 18; v_call: TRBV5-1; clone_size: .; d_call: TRBD2; j_call: TRBJ2-5; cdr3_nt: TGCGCCAGCAGCTTGTTTCAGCGGGGGGGTACCGTCCAAGAGACCCAGTACTTC; cdr3_aa: CASSLFQRGGTVQETQYF
cdr3_length: 17; v_call: TRBV6-2/TRBV6-3; clone_size: .; d_call: TRBD2; j_call: TRBJ2-2; cdr3_nt: TGTGCCAGCAGTTACTGGGCGGGGGGCCGTCTCATCGGGGAGCTGTTTTTT; cdr3_aa: CASSYWAGGRLIGELFF
cdr3_length: 13; v_call: TRBV19; clone_size: .; d_call: .; j_call: TRBJ2-2; cdr3_nt: TGTGCCAGTAGTATATGGGGGCTCGGGGAGCTGTTTTTT; cdr3_aa: CASSIWGLGELFF
cdr3_length: 16; v_call: TRBV11-2; clone_size: .; d_call: .; j_call: TRBJ1-1; cdr3_nt: TGTGCCAGCAGCTTAGGGGTGGGCAGGGGTTTGAGGAAAGCTTTCTTT; cdr3_aa: CASSLGVGRGLRKAFF